The rows below give T cell receptor beta chains drawn from one sample of a study of cytomegalovirus exposure and HLA in healthy donors. Some clones are missing from TCRdb's copy, which holds only in-frame ones; the method was immunoSEQ multiplex PCR. The sample has some 160,000 clones; approximately 84% are singletons. Sequenced sample: PBMCs. The receptors stem from a male donor in good health and CMV-seropositive. The CDR3 runs from the conserved cysteine through the conserved F or W. Fields, in order: D gene, V gene, J gene, CDR3 protein, CDR3 DNA. A D gene is named only where the DNA matches it firmly.

NA	TRBV6-5	TRBJ1-6	CASSYRSVSNSPLHF	TGTGCCAGCAGTTACAGATCAGTTTCTAATTCACCCCTCCACTTT
TRBD1	TRBV19	TRBJ1-1	CATQPPLPGQGGSTEAFF	TGTGCCACGCAGCCCCCCTTACCGGGACAGGGAGGGTCCACTGAAGCTTTCTTT
NA	TRBV28	TRBJ1-1	CASSPQSVEAFF	TGTGCCAGCAGCCCCCAGTCAGTTGAAGCTTTCTTT
NA	TRBV29-1	TRBJ2-5	CSTPRISARETQYF	TGCAGCACCCCCCGGATCTCGGCGCGGGAGACCCAGTACTTC
NA	TRBV7-9	TRBJ1-4	CSSSSIQGTIEKLFF	TGTTCCAGCAGCTCCATCCAGGGTACCATTGAAAAACTGTTTTTT
TRBD1	TRBV30	TRBJ1-3	CAWSAGGAGNTIYF	TGTGCCTGGTCCGCAGGGGGCGCGGGAAACACCATATATTTT
TRBD2	TRBV4-1	TRBJ2-7	CASSQDPSGSLRHYEQYF	TGCGCCAGCAGCCAAGATCCCAGCGGGAGTTTAAGGCACTACGAGCAGTACTTC
TRBD1	TRBV5-4	TRBJ1-2	CASSWAGQGVYGYTF	TGTGCCAGCAGTTGGGCAGGACAGGGGGTCTATGGCTACACCTTC
NA	TRBV30	TRBJ2-7	CAWSVRGSSYEQYF	TGTGCCTGGAGTGTGCGGGGCAGCTCCTACGAGCAGTACTTC
TRBD1	TRBV5-6	TRBJ1-2	CASSLGTGYGYTF	TGTGCCAGCAGCTTGGGGACAGGGTATGGCTACACCTTC
TRBD1	TRBV5-1	TRBJ2-2	CASSFQGAGNTGELFF	TGCGCCAGCAGCTTCCAGGGGGCGGGGAACACCGGGGAGCTGTTTTTT
TRBD1	TRBV5-4	TRBJ2-1	CASSSPGQGFSEQFF	TGTGCCAGCAGTTCTCCGGGACAGGGGTTTAGTGAGCAGTTCTTC
NA	TRBV6-5	TRBJ1-4	CASRRGGATNEKLFF	TGTGCCAGCAGGAGAGGGGGAGCAACTAATGAAAAACTGTTTTTT
TRBD2	TRBV7-9	TRBJ2-7	CASSTWTSGEYEQYF	TGTGCCAGCAGCACCTGGACTAGCGGGGAGTACGAGCAGTACTTC
NA	TRBV9	TRBJ2-7	CASSVAPTNSYEQYF	TGTGCCAGCAGCGTAGCCCCCACAAACTCCTACGAGCAGTACTTC